The present T cell receptor beta chain was sequenced within a study of blood T cells in healthy people across ages. Study in general: There was about one barcoded beta molecule captured by template switching per two T cells.

This clonotype showed up just a few times. Its target is not known. Study conclusions and caveats: Estimates based on one million T cells were treated as lower bounds.

Using a J-beta primer mix together with a sample-barcoded 5' primer, a second PCR was run for roughly 6 to 11 cycles. TCRdb independently ran MiXCR on the 5' RACE reads; one entry per CDR3 protein. Of 800,000 or so distinct CDR3 sequences in the sample, 25% were seen once. The CDR3 loop spans 13 amino acids. The V gene's germline CDR1 is LNHDA and CDR2 SQIVND (reference sequence). The trim removed 2 bases at V and 4 bases at J, leaving 0 bases unmatched. These records were also assigned to another study, of T cells of mothers and their children. That source reports: The study found thymic selection shapes TCR recombination output similarly in related and unrelated pairs. No persistent microchimeric T cell clones were detected at approximately 100 clones per million clonotypes sensitivity.

This receptor was taken from a boy aged 5 to 17 in good health. The sequencing input was blood. The V call is TRBV19, the J call TRBJ2-3; 7 bases are a match to TRBD2. The CDR3 coding sequence is TGTGCCAGTAGTATAAGCGGGGCAGATACGCAGTATTTT. Protein sequence: CASSISGADTQYF.